This T cell receptor beta chain originates from a study of regulatory T cells in long-lasting Graves disease. Turning to the study itself: Persistent Graves' disease denoted over 5 years of antithyroid drugs plus positive TSH receptor antibodies.

This clonotype was observed many times. Its antigen is not identified. Germline CDR1 reads SGHRS; CDR2 reads YFSETQ. This CDR3 contains 12 residues. V gave up 6 bases and J gave up 8 bases, with 14 bases separating them. Study conclusions and caveats: Less diverse TCR repertoires were seen in persistent Graves' patients than in newly diagnosed ones. Analyses excluded thyroid tissue, covering peripheral blood alone.

CDR3 regions were amplified by Arm-PCR using iRepertoire HTBI primers to build TCR beta libraries. TCRdb processed the multiplex PCR reads anew with MiXCR; each CDR3 protein has one entry. The sample consists of under 500,000 distinct CDR3 sequences, more than 20% of them appearing once. Time point of the sample: persistent/refractory GD, antithyroid drugs over 5 years with positive TRAb. PBMCs provided the RNA from which the TCR library was made. This sequence joins TRBV5-1 and TRBJ1-1; perhaps TRBD1 as D (5 bases). The clonotype originates from a female donor with Graves disease. The sequencing here drew on peripheral blood mononuclear cells (PBMCs), taken when the disease was refractory, from a patient treated with antithyroid drugs. CDR3 DNA: TGCGCCAGCACCACAGGCCCCAGGGAAGCTTTCTTT. Its translation: CASTTGPREAFF.